Each of the 28 T cell receptor beta chains below was sequenced from the same sample in a study of OX40 agonist ivuxolimab in advanced cancers. Here immunoSEQ multiplex PCR was the method, and the copy in TCRdb shows in-frame clones only, minus some. The data contain roughly 41,000 clones, 86% of them singletons. The specimen was CD4+ or CD8+ T cells sorted from blood, collected in a trial of the OX40 agonist ivuxolimab. Receptor source: an adult with an advanced solid tumor such as melanoma, head and neck, liver or kidney cancer.

J is TRBJ2-7 and V is TRBV19; perhaps TRBD1 as D (5 bases). CDR3 length equals 13 residues. Trimming removed 5 bases from V and 2 bases from J, with 10 bases in between. Germline loops: CDR1 LNHDA, CDR2 SQIVND (reference sequence). CDR3 amino acids: CASSLGETYEQYF. DNA for the CDR3: TGTGCCAGTAGTCTAGGGGAAACCTACGAGCAGTACTTC. The complete variable domain, with remaining parts taken from reference TRBV19 and TRBJ2-7, reads DGGITQSPKYLFRKEGQNVTLSCEQNLNHDAMYWYRQDPGQGLRLIYYSQIVNDFQKGDIAEGYSVSREKKESFPLTVTSAQKNPTAFYLCASSLGETYEQYFGPGTRLTVT.

J is TRBJ1-6 and V is TRBV4-3, with D possibly matching TRBD1 (5 bases). The V end lost 0 bases, the J end lost 5 bases, and 11 bases lay between the germline ends. The CDR3 covers 16 residues. Germline CDR1 reads LGHNA; CDR2 reads YSLEER. The CDR3 sequence is CASSQDHGGDNSPLHF. The DNA of the CDR3 is TGCGCCAGCAGCCAAGATCATGGGGGGGATAATTCACCCCTCCACTTT.

This chain uses TRBV18 with TRBJ2-1, with D possibly matching TRBD2 (6 bases). This CDR3 has 16 residues. The germline gives CDR1 KGHSH, CDR2 LQKENI. V was shortened by 3 bases and J by 0 bases, with 12 bases between the two germline ends. The CDR3 region is CASSPLGGSSYNEQFF. In nucleotides, the CDR3 is TGTGCCAGCTCACCTCTTGGGGGGAGCTCCTACAATGAGCAGTTCTTC. Combining the CDR3 with reference TRBV18 and TRBJ2-1 gives the whole variable domain NAGVMQNPRHLVRRRGQEARLRCSPMKGHSHVYWYRQLPEEGLKFMVYLQKENIIDESGMPKERFSAEFPKEGPSILRIQQVVRGDSAAYFCASSPLGGSSYNEQFFGPGTRLTVL.

This chain links TRBV13 with TRBJ2-1; tentatively, D is TRBD2 (6 bases). The germline CDR1 and CDR2 sequences are PRHDT and FYEKMQ (reference sequence). Trimming took off 3 bases at V and 1 base at J, with 13 bases between the two ends. This CDR3 region has 16 residues. CDR3 amino acids: CASSFTGDGSYNEQFF. CDR3 bases: TGTGCCAGCAGCTTTACGGGGGATGGGTCCTACAATGAGCAGTTCTTC.

The CDR3 here is CASSGWVGAQETQYF. DNA for the CDR3: TGTGCCAGTAGTGGGTGGGTAGGGGCACAAGAGACCCAGTACTTC. The gene calls are TRBV19 and TRBJ2-5, with a tentative D call TRBD1 (5 bases). V was trimmed by 5 bases and J by 2 bases, leaving 15 bases between them. CDR3 length: 15 amino acids. CDR1 is LNHDA and CDR2 is SQIVND in the germline V gene (reference sequence).

This chain joins TRBV7-2 and TRBJ2-2; 7 bases line up with TRBD2. CDR1 and CDR2 from the germline V gene are SGHTA and FQGNSA. V trimming: 3 bases; J trimming: 7 bases; junction bases outside the gene matches: 5. The CDR3 loop spans 14 amino acids. DNA of the CDR3: TGTGCCAGCAGCTTTACTAGCGAACTCGGGGAGCTGTTTTTT. This codes for CASSFTSELGELFF.

This clone was observed a handful of times. The chain is built from TRBV9 and TRBJ1-2, with 7 bases fitting TRBD1. The CDR3 sequence is 15 residues long. V lost 4 bases and J lost 1; bases outside the gene matches: 7. Per the germline V gene, CDR1 is SGDLS and CDR2 is YYNGEE. CDR3 protein: CASSPRTGINYGYTF. Here the CDR3 DNA reads TGTGCCAGCAGCCCCCGGACAGGTATTAACTATGGCTACACCTTC. The variable domain in full, completed from reference TRBV9 and TRBJ1-2, reads DSGVTQTPKHLITATGQRVTLRCSPRSGDLSVYWYQQSLDQGLQFLIQYYNGEERAKGNILERFSAQQFPDLHSELNLSSLELGDSALYFCASSPRTGINYGYTFGSGTRLTVV.

This clone has just one count. The rearrangement joins TRBV6-1 to TRBJ1-3; D is ambiguous. Germline V gene lookup returns CDR1 MNHNS and CDR2 SASEGT. CDR3 length equals 12 residues. Trimming left V 6 bases short and J 3 bases short, with 6 bases between. CDR3 bases: TGTGCCAGCAGAAACAGTGGAAACACCATATATTTT. Translation gives CASRNSGNTIYF.

The chain carries TRBV27 and TRBJ1-4; 9 nucleotides line up with TRBD1. The CDR3 extends over 14 amino acids. Germline CDR1 reads MNHEY; CDR2 reads SMNVEV (reference sequence). V dropped 4 bases and J dropped 8; count of bases not matched to a gene: 5. This CDR3 reads CASSWTGVSEKLFF. CDR3 nucleotides: TGTGCCAGCAGTTGGACAGGGGTGAGCGAAAAACTGTTTTTT.

The genes are TRBV6-5 and TRBJ2-5; no definite D call. This CDR3 region has 11 residues. With 2 bases removed from V and 2 bases from J, the gap between germline ends came to 0 bases. CDR1 and CDR2 from the germline V gene are MNHEY and SVGAGI. CDR3 sequence: CASSYQETQYF. The CDR3, as DNA: TGTGCCAGCAGTTACCAAGAGACCCAGTACTTC.

CDR3 sequence (DNA): TGCGCCAGCAGCCAAGATGGGGGGGGGATGAACACTGAAGCTTTCTTT. Translation gives CASSQDGGGMNTEAFF. V gene TRBV4-3 combines with J gene TRBJ1-1; a possible D gene is TRBD1 (5 bases). CDR1 and CDR2 from the germline V gene are LGHNA and YSLEER. The CDR3 loop spans 16 amino acids. Trimming pared 0 bases from V and 0 bases from J, leaving 11 bases between.

This chain links TRBV13 with TRBJ2-7; the D gene could be TRBD1 or TRBD2 (6 bases each). The germline CDR1 and CDR2 sequences are PRHDT and FYEKMQ (reference sequence). The V and J ends lost 5 bases and 4 bases respectively, with 15 bases between them. The CDR3 runs 14 residues. CDR3: CASSREGGTYEQYF. For the CDR3, the DNA is TGTGCCAGCAGCCGCGAGGGGGGAACGTACGAGCAGTACTTC.

The chain carries TRBV11-2 and TRBJ2-3; possible D gene TRBD1, 6 bases. This CDR3 has 14 amino acids. V lost 6 bases to trimming and J lost 1 base, with 11 bases between them. Germline V gene lookup returns CDR1 SGHAT and CDR2 FQNNGV. The CDR3 DNA follows: TGTGCCAGCAGGCCACAGGGAGGCACAGATACGCAGTATTTT. Amino acid sequence: CASRPQGGTDTQYF.

The chain couples TRBV5-6 to TRBJ1-1; no clear D gene. Trimming took 0 bases from V and 4 from J, leaving 10 bases between them. Germline CDR1 and CDR2: SGHDT and YYEEEE. The CDR3 is made up of 14 amino acids. The CDR3 DNA reads as TGTGCCAGCAGCTTGGTGGCGGCAGGCACTGAAGCTTTCTTT. Its translation is CASSLVAAGTEAFF.

The chain is built from TRBV11-2 and TRBJ2-2; no clear D. CDR1 is SGHAT and CDR2 is FQNNGV in the germline V gene. Trimming left V 3 bases short and J 7 bases short, with 6 bases between. This CDR3 has 12 amino acids. Here the CDR3 DNA reads TGTGCCAGCAGCTTGGAAGGCGGGGAGCTGTTTTTT. It codes for CASSLEGGELFF.

V usage is TRBV7-8 and J usage is TRBJ2-7; the D call may be TRBD1 or TRBD2 (6 bases each). The ends were cut back, 1 base at V and 1 base at J, with 11 bases in the middle. This CDR3 has 15 amino acids. Germline CDR1 SGHVS, CDR2 FQNEAQ. The CDR3 nucleotides are TGTGCCAGCAGCTTAGTTGGAGGGGGGTCCTACGAGCAGTACTTC. It translates to CASSLVGGGSYEQYF.

This clone was counted between two and nine times. The chain combines TRBV28 with TRBJ2-2, with a possible D match to TRBD1 (6 bases). CDR3 length: 15 residues. Germline V lookup: CDR1 MDHEN, CDR2 SYDVKM. V dropped 6 bases and J dropped 5 bases, with 16 bases sitting between them. CDR3: CASSDVGALTGELFF. CDR3 DNA sequence: TGTGCCAGCAGCGACGTGGGGGCCCTGACCGGGGAGCTGTTTTTT.

The V and J genes are TRBV5-6 and TRBJ2-2; 8 bases line up with TRBD1. CDR3 length equals 16 residues. The germline CDR1 and CDR2 sequences are SGHDT and YYEEEE. V was clipped by 3 bases and J by 5 bases; unmatched bases: 9. CDR3 DNA: TGTGCCAGCAGCTGGATGACAGGGGATGGGACCGGGGAGCTGTTTTTT. This gives the protein CASSWMTGDGTGELFF.

This sequence joins TRBV6-5 and TRBJ2-2; D remains unclear. The germline gives CDR1 MNHEY, CDR2 SVGAGI. V was cut by 2 bases and J by 5 bases, with 6 bases left in between. The CDR3 contains 13 residues. The DNA of the CDR3 is TGTGCCAGCAGTTACGTGAAGACCGGGGAGCTGTTTTTT. The encoded protein is CASSYVKTGELFF.

This clone was detected only once. This chain links TRBV28 with TRBJ1-1, with D uncertain. The CDR3 has 15 residues. The V end lost 5 bases, the J end lost 0 bases, and 13 bases lay between the germline ends. The V gene's germline CDR1 is MDHEN and CDR2 SYDVKM. CDR3 in amino acids: CASSTPWEMNTEAFF. As DNA, the CDR3 is TGTGCCAGCAGTACCCCATGGGAGATGAACACTGAAGCTTTCTTT.

The chain is built from TRBV4-3 and TRBJ1-4; no clear D gene. The germline CDR1 and CDR2 sequences are LGHNA and YSLEER. This CDR3 comprises 12 residues. V shed 4 bases and J shed 8 bases, with 8 bases lying between them. The CDR3 region is CASSPGGEKLFF. In DNA, the CDR3 is TGCGCCAGCAGCCCAGGCGGCGAAAAACTGTTTTTT.

The chain recombines TRBV11-2 with TRBJ2-5, with D possibly being TRBD1 or TRBD2 (5 bases each). The J call may not be correct, given that the DNA end is closer to TRBJ2-7. The CDR3 is 13 residues long. Germline values: CDR1 SGHAT, CDR2 FQNNGV. For the CDR3, the DNA is TGTGCCAGCAGCCCCGGGACGCCCTACGAGCAGTACTTC. Translating gives CASSPGTPYEQYF.

The gene calls are TRBV7-9 and TRBJ1-3, with 8 bases lining up with TRBD1. Unmatched junction bases numbered 12, after V lost 5 bases and J lost 0 bases. The CDR3 has 18 amino acids. Germline CDR1 reads SEHNR; CDR2 reads FQNEAQ (reference sequence). DNA for the CDR3: TGTGCCAGCAGCCTTAGAGGGACAGGTTTAATCTCTGGAAACACCATATATTTT. Residues: CASSLRGTGLISGNTIYF.

The CDR3 sequence: CASSQWTGRTGELFF. CDR3 nucleotide sequence: TGTGCCAGCAGTCAATGGACAGGGAGGACCGGGGAGCTGTTTTTT. V and J are TRBV2 and TRBJ2-2, with 8 bases identical to TRBD1. In germline, CDR1 is SNHLY, CDR2 FYNNEI. CDR3 length: 15 amino acids. With V trimmed by 5 bases and J by 5 bases, 7 bases remained unmatched.

The gene calls are TRBV4-2 and TRBJ2-5; D unresolved. The CDR3 runs 12 residues. Germline lookup yields CDR1 LGHNA and CDR2 YNFKEQ. Trimming removed 1 base at V and 3 bases at J, with 3 bases between. The CDR3 is CASSQGEETQYF. The CDR3 DNA sequence: TGTGCCAGCAGCCAAGGTGAAGAGACCCAGTACTTC.

The CDR3 sequence is CASNPLGQGADEQFF. The CDR3 coding sequence is TGTGCCAGCAACCCCCTAGGACAGGGGGCCGATGAGCAGTTCTTC. This rearrangement joins TRBV6-6 to TRBJ2-1; TRBD1 matches 11 bases. The V gene end was trimmed by 7 bases and the J gene end by 8 bases; junction bases not matched to a gene: 10. In germline, CDR1 is MNHNY, CDR2 SVGAGI (reference sequence). This CDR3 has 15 amino acids.

To note about this clone: This sample includes further DNA sequences coding for the same CDR3. This chain joins TRBV27 and TRBJ1-5; D ambiguous. This CDR3 contains 13 residues. The V end lost 3 bases, the J end lost 4 bases, and 7 bases lay between the germline ends. In germline, CDR1 is MNHEY, CDR2 SMNVEV (reference sequence). The CDR3, as DNA: TGTGCCAGCAGTTTGACCTCTAATCAGCCCCAGCATTTT. This encodes CASSLTSNQPQHF.

The V call is TRBV5-5, the J call TRBJ1-2, with 7 bases aligning to TRBD1. This CDR3 is built from 14 residues. After removal of 0 bases from V and 7 bases from J, the junction contained 6 bases not matched to a gene. The germline V gene has CDR1 SGHKS and CDR2 YYEKEE (reference sequence). In DNA form, the CDR3 reads TGTGCCAGCAGCTTGGACAGGGGATTTTCTGGCTACACCTTC. Translating it yields CASSLDRGFSGYTF.